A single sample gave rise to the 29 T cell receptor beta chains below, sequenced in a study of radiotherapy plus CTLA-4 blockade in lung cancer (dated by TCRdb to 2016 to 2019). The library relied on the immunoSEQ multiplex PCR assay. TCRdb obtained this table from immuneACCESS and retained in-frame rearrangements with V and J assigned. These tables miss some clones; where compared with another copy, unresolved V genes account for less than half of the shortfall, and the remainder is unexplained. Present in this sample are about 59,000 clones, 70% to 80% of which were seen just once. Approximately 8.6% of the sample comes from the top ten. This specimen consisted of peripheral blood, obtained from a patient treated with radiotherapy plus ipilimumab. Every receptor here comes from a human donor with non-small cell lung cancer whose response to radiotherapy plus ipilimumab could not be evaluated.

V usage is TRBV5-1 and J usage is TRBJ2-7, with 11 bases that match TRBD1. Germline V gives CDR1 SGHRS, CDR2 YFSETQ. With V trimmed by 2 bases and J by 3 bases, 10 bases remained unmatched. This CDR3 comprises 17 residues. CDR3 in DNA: TGCGCCAGCAGCTTCGGGACAGGGGGGGAACAGATCTACGAGCAGTACTTC. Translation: CASSFGTGGEQIYEQYF.

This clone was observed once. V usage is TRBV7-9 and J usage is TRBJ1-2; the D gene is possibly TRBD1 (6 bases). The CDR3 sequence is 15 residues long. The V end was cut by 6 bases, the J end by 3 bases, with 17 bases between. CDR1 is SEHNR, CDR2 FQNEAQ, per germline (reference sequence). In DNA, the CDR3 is TGTGCCAGCAGGCCCGGGGCAGGGGTAGACTATGGCTACACCTTC. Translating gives CASRPGAGVDYGYTF. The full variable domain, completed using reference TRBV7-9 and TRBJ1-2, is DTGVSQNPRHKITKRGQNVTFRCDPISEHNRLYWYRQTLGQGPEFLTYFQNEAQLEKSRLLSDRFSAERPKGSFSTLEIQRTEQGDSAMYLCASRPGAGVDYGYTFGSGTRLTVV.

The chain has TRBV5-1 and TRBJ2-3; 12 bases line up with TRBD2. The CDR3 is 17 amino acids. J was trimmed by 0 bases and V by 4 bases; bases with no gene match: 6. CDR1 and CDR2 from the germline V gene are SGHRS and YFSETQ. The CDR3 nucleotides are TGCGCCAGCAGCCCGGGACTAGCGGGCATTAGCACAGATACGCAGTATTTT. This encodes CASSPGLAGISTDTQYF.

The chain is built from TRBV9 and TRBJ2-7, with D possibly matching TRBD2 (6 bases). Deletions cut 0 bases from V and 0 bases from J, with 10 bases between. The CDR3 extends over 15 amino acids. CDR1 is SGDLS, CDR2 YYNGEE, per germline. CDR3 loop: CASSVDAGSSYEQYF. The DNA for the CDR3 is TGTGCCAGCAGCGTAGATGCGGGGAGCTCCTACGAGCAGTACTTC.

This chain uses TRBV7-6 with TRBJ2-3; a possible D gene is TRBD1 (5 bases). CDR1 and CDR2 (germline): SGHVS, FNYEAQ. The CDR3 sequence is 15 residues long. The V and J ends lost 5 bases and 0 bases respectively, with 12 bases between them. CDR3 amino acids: CASSRGGASTDTQYF. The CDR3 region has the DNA TGTGCCAGCAGCCGCGGTGGGGCCAGCACAGATACGCAGTATTTT.

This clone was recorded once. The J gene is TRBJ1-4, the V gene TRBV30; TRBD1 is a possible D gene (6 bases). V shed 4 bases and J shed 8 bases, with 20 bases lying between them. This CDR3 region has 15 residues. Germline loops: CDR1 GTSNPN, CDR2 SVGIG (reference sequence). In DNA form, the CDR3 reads TGTGCCTGGAATTCCGGACAGCGCAATTCGGAAAAACTGTTTTTT. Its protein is CAWNSGQRNSEKLFF.

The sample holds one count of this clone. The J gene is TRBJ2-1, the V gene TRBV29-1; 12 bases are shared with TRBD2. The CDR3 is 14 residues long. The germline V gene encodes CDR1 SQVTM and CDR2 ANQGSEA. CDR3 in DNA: TGCAACAGACTAGCGGGAGTCACCTACAATGAGCAGTTCTTC. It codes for CNRLAGVTYNEQFF.

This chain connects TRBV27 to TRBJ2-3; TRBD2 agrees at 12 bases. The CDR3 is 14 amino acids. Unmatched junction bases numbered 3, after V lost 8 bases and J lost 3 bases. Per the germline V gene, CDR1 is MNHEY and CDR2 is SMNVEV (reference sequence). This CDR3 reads CASFGLAGTDTQYF. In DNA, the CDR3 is TGTGCCAGCTTCGGACTAGCGGGAACAGATACGCAGTATTTT.

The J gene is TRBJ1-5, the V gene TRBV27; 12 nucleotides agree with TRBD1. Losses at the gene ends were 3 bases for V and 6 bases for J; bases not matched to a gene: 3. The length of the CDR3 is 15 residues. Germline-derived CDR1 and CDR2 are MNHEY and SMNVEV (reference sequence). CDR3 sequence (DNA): TGTGCCAGCAGTTTGGGGACAGGGGGCGTTCAGCCCCAGCATTTT. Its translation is CASSLGTGGVQPQHF.

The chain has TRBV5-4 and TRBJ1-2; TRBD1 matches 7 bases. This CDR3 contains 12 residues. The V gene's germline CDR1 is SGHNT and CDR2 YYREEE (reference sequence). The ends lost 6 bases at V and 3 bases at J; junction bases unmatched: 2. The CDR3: CASTGQYYGYTF. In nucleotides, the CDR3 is TGTGCCAGCACGGGACAGTACTATGGCTACACCTTC.

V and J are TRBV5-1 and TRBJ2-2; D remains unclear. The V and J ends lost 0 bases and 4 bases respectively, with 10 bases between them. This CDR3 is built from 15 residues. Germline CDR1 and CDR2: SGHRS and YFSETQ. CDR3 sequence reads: CASSLVGSSTGELFF. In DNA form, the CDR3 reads TGCGCCAGCAGCTTGGTTGGTAGTTCCACCGGGGAGCTGTTTTTT.

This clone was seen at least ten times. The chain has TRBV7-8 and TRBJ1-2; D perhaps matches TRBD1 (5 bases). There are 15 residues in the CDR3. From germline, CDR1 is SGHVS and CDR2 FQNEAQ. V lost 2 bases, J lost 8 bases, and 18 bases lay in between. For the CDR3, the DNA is TGTGCCAGCAGCTTAAGGGGCCGTGGGGGGAACGGCTACACCTTC. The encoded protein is CASSLRGRGGNGYTF.

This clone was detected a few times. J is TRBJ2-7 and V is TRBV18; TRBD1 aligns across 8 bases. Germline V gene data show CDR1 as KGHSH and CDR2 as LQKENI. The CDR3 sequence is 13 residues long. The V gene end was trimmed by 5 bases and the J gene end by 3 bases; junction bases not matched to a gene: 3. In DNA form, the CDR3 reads TGTGCCAGCTCAGGGGGACAGGACTACGAGCAGTACTTC. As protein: CASSGGQDYEQYF.

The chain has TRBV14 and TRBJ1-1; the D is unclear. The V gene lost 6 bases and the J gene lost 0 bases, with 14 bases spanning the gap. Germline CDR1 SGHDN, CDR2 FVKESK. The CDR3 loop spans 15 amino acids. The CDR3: CASRPVGFMNTEAFF. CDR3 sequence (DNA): TGTGCCAGCAGACCCGTGGGCTTCATGAACACTGAAGCTTTCTTT.

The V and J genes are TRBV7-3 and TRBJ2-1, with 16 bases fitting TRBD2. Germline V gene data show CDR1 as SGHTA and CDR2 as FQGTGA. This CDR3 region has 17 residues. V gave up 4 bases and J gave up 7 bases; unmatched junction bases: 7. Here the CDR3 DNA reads TGTGCCAGCAGCTCCGGGACTAGCGGGGGGGCCCGAAATGAGCAGTTCTTC. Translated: CASSSGTSGGARNEQFF.

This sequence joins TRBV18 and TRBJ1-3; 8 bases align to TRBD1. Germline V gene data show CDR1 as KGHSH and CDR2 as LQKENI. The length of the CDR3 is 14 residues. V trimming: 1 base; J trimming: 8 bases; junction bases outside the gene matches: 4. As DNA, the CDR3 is TGTGCCAGCTCACCACGGACAGGGCACGACACCATATATTTT. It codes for CASSPRTGHDTIYF.

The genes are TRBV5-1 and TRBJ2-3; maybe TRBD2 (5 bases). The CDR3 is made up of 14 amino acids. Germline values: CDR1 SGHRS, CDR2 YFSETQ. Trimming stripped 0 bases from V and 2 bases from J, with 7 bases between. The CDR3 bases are TGCGCCAGCAGCTTGGGACTAAACACAGATACGCAGTATTTT. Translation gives CASSLGLNTDTQYF.

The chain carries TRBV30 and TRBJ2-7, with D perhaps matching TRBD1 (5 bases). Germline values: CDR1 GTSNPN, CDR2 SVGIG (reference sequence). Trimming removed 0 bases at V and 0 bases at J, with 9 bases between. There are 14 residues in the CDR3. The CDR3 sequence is CAWSVGHFSYEQYF. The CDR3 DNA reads TGTGCCTGGAGTGTAGGACACTTCTCCTACGAGCAGTACTTC.

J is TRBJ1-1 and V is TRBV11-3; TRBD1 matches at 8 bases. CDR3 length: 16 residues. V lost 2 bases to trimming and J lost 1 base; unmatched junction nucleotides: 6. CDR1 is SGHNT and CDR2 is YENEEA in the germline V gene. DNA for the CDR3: TGTGCCAGCAGCTTACACCCCGGGACAGGGAACACTGAAGCTTTCTTT. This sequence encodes CASSLHPGTGNTEAFF.

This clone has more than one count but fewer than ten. CDR3 nucleotide sequence: TGTGCCAGCAGCCAAGATATCCGAGGGAGGGCCAGGGCAGATACGCAGTATTTT. This sequence encodes CASSQDIRGRARADTQYF. The chain employs TRBV4-2 and TRBJ2-3, with 7 bases aligning to TRBD2. Germline lookup yields CDR1 LGHNA and CDR2 YNFKEQ. CDR3 size: 18 residues. With 0 bases clipped from V and 4 bases from J, the junction kept 13 bases outside the gene matches.

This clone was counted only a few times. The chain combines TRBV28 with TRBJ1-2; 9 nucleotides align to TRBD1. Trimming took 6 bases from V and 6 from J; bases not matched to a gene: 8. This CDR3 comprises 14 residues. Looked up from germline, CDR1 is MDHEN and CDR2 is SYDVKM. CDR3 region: CASSSLGTGNGYTF. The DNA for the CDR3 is TGTGCCAGCAGCTCCCTGGGGACAGGGAATGGCTACACCTTC.

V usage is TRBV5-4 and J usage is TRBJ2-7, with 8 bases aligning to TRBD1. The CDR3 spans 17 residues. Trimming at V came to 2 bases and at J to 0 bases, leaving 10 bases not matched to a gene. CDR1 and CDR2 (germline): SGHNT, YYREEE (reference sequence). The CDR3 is CASSFHTGGLSSYEQYF. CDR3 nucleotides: TGTGCCAGCAGCTTTCATACAGGGGGGCTCAGCTCCTACGAGCAGTACTTC. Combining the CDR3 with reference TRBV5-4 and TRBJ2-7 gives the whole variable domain ETGVTQSPTHLIKTRGQQVTLRCSSQSGHNTVSWYQQALGQGPQFIFQYYREEENGRGNFPPRFSGLQFPNYSSELNVNALELDDSALYLCASSFHTGGLSSYEQYFGPGTRLTVT.

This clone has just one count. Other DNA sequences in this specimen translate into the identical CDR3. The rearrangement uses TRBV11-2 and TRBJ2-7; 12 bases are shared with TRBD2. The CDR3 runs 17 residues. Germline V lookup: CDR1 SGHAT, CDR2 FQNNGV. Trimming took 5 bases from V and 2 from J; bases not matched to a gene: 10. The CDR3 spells CASSRRLLAGGTYEQYF. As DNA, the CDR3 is TGTGCCAGCAGCCGAAGATTACTAGCGGGAGGAACCTACGAGCAGTACTTC.

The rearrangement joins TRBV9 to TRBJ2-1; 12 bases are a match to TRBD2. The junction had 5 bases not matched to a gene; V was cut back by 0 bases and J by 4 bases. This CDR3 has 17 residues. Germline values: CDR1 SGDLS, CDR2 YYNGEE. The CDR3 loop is CASSVGLAGGGYNEQFF. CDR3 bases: TGTGCCAGCAGCGTAGGGCTAGCGGGAGGGGGATACAATGAGCAGTTCTTC.

The CDR3 loop reads CASSFTTYEQYF. As DNA, the CDR3 is TGTGCCAGCAGCTTTACCACTTACGAGCAGTACTTC. The V gene is TRBV7-8, the J gene TRBJ2-7; no clear D. Between the trimmed V and J ends, which lost 3 bases and 4 bases, there was a span of 7 bases. This CDR3 spans 12 amino acids. Germline V gene sequence: CDR1 SGHVS, CDR2 FQNEAQ.

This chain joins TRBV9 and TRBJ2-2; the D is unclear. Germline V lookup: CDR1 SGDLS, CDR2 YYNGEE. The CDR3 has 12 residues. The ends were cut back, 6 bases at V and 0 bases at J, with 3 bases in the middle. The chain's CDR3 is CASTTNTGELFF. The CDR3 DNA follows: TGTGCCAGCACCACGAACACCGGGGAGCTGTTTTTT.

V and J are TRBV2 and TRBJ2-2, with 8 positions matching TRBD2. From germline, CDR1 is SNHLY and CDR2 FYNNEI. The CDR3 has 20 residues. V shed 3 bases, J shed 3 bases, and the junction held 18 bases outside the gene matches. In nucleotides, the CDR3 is TGTGCCAGCAGTGACCCCACACAATATACGGGGGGGCCGGACACCGGGGAGCTGTTTTTT. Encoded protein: CASSDPTQYTGGPDTGELFF.

The CDR3 here is CSASGGDTQYF. CDR3 DNA sequence: TGCAGTGCCAGCGGGGGAGATACGCAGTATTTT. This sequence joins TRBV20-1 and TRBJ2-3, with TRBD2 matching 8 bases. V was clipped by 6 bases and J by 5 bases; unmatched bases: 1. The CDR3 is 11 amino acids. Germline values: CDR1 DFQATT, CDR2 SNEGSKA (reference sequence).

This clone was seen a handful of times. The CDR3 sequence: CASSPDRGPFSGANVLTF. The CDR3 nucleotides are TGCGCCAGCAGCCCGGACAGGGGCCCCTTCTCTGGGGCCAACGTCCTGACTTTC. The rearrangement links TRBV4-3 to TRBJ2-6, with TRBD1 identical over 9 bases. The CDR3 has 18 amino acids. V shed 4 bases and J 0 bases; nucleotides not matched to a gene: 7. Germline assignment: CDR1 LGHNA and CDR2 YSLEER.